This T cell receptor (beta chain) was sequenced in a study of T cell responses to AZD1222 COVID-19 vaccine. Overall study results and limits: Baseline serology detected seropositivity in only six AZD1222 recipients. Across spike, vaccine-associated CD4 TCRs were found, dominant at 160-218 and 743-854.

With regard to this clone: What it recognizes is unknown.

TCRdb's table, derived via immunoSEQ multiplex PCR, lists solely in-frame clones and lacks some. Among about 160,000 clones, around 90% were seen once, and the ten largest hold about 3.3%. Pooled together were second doses at about 4 or about 12 weeks. Material: peripheral blood, obtained 28 days after the second AZD1222 dose. This TCR was recovered from an adult who received the AZD1222 COVID-19 vaccine.

The DNA for the CDR3 is TGTGCCACCGTCGATGGACGCTTGAACACTGAAGCTTTCTTT. Protein sequence: CATVDGRLNTEAFF. The V gene is TRBV15, the J gene TRBJ1-1; D uncertain. This CDR3 is 14 amino acids long. The germline gives CDR1 LNHNV, CDR2 YYDKDF (reference sequence). V was pared by 8 bases and J by 0 bases, with 13 bases between.